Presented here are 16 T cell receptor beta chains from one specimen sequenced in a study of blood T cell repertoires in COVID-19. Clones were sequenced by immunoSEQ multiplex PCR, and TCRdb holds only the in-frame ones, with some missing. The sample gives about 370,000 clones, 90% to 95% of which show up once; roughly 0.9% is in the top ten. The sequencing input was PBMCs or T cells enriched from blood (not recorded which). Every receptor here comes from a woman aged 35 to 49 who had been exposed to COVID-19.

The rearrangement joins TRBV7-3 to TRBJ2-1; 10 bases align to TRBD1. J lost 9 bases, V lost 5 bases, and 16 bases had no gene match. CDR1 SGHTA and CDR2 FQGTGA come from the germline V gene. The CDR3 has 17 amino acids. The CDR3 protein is CASSPYLRGTGVGEQFF. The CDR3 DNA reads TGTGCCAGCAGCCCATACCTCAGGGGGACAGGGGTAGGTGAGCAGTTCTTC.

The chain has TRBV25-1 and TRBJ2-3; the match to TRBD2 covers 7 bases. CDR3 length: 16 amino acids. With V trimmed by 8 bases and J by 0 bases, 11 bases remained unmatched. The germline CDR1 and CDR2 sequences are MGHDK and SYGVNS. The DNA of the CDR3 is TGTGCCAGCTCAAATTTGGGGGGGTCTAGCACAGATACGCAGTATTTT. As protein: CASSNLGGSSTDTQYF.

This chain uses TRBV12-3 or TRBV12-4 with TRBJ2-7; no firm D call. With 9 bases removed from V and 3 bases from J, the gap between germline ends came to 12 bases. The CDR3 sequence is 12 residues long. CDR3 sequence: CASQSPVYEQYF. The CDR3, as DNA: TGTGCCAGTCAATCGCCGGTCTACGAGCAGTACTTC.

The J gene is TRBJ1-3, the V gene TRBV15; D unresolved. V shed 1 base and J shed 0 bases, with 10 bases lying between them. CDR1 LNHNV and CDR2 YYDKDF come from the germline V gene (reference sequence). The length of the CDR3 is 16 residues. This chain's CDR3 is CATSRGRTGSGNTIYF. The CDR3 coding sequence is TGTGCCACCAGCAGAGGCCGGACTGGCTCTGGAAACACCATATATTTT.

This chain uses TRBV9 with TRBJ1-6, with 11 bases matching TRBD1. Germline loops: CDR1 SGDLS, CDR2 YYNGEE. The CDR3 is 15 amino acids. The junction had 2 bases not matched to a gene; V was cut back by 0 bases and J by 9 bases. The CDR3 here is CASSVEGTGGSPLHF. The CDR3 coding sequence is TGTGCCAGCAGCGTAGAAGGGACAGGGGGTTCACCCCTCCACTTT. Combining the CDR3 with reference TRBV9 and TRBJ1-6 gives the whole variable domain DSGVTQTPKHLITATGQRVTLRCSPRSGDLSVYWYQQSLDQGLQFLIQYYNGEERAKGNILERFSAQQFPDLHSELNLSSLELGDSALYFCASSVEGTGGSPLHFGNGTRLTVT.

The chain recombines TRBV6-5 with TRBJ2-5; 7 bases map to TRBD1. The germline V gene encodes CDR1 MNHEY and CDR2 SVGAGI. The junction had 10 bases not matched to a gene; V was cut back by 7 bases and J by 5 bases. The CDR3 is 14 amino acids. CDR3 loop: CASTVVGGAETQYF. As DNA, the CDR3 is TGTGCCAGCACCGTGGTAGGGGGCGCGGAGACCCAGTACTTC.

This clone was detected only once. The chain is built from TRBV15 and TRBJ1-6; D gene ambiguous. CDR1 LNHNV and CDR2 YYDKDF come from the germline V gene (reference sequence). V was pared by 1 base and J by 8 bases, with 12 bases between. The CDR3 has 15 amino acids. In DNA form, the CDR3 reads TGTGCCACCAGCAGAGCTCCGGGTGCCGATTCACCCCTCCACTTT. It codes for CATSRAPGADSPLHF.

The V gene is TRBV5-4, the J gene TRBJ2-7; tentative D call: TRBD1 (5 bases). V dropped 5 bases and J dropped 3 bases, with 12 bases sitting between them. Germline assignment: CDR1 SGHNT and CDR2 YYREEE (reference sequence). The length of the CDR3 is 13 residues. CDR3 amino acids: CASSSQGVYEQYF. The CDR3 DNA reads TGTGCCAGCAGTTCACAAGGGGTCTACGAGCAGTACTTC.

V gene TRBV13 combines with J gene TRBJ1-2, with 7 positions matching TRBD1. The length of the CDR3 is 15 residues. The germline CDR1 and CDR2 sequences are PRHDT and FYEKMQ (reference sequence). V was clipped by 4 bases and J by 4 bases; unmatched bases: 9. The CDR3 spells CASSYNRGIFYGYTF. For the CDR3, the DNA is TGTGCCAGCAGCTACAACAGGGGCATCTTCTATGGCTACACCTTC.

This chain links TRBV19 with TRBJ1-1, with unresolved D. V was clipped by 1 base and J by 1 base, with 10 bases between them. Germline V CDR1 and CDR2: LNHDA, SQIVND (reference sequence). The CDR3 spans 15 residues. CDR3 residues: CASSIGPVQNTEAFF. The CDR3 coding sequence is TGTGCCAGTAGTATAGGTCCGGTTCAGAACACTGAAGCTTTCTTT.

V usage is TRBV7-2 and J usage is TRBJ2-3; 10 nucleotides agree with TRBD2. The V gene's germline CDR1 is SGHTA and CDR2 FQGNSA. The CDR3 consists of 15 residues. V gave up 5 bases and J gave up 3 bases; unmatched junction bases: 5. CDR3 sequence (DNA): TGTGCCAGCAGCGGACCGGGACTAGCGACAGATACGCAGTATTTT. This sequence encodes CASSGPGLATDTQYF. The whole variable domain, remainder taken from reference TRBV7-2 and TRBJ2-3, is GAGVSQSPSNKVTEKGKDVELRCDPISGHTALYWYRQSLGQGLEFLIYFQGNSAPDKSGLPSDRFSAERTGGSVSTLTIQRTQQEDSAVYLCASSGPGLATDTQYFGPGTRLTVL.

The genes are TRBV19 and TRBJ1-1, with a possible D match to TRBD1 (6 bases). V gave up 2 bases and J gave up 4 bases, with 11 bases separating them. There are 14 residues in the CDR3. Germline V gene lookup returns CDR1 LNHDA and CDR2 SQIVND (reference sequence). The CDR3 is CASSIREQGTEAFF. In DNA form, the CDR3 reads TGTGCCAGTAGTATAAGGGAACAGGGCACTGAAGCTTTCTTT.

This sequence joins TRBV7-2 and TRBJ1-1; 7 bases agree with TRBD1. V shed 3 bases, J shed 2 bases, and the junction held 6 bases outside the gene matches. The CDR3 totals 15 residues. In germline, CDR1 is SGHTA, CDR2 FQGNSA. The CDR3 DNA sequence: TGTGCCAGCAGCTTCGGGACAGTCTTAAACACTGAAGCTTTCTTT. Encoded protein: CASSFGTVLNTEAFF.

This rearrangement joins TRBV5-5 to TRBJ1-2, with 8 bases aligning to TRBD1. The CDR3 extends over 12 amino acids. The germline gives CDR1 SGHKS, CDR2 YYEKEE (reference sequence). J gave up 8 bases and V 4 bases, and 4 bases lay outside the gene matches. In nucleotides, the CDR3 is TGTGCCAGCAGCCGGACAGGGAGCGGCTACACCTTC. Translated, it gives CASSRTGSGYTF.

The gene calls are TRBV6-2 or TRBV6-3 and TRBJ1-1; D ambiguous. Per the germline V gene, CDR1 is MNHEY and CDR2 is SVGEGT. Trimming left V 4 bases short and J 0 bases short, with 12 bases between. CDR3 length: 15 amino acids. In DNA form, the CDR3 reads TGTGCCAGCAGTTTCATCATGTCCATGAACACTGAAGCTTTCTTT. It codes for CASSFIMSMNTEAFF.

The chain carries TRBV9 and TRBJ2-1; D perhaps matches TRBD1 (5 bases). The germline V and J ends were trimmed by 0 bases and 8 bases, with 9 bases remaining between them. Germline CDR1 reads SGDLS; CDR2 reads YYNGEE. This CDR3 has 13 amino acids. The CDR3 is CASSVEGAYEQFF. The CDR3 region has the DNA TGTGCCAGCAGCGTAGAAGGGGCCTATGAGCAGTTCTTC.